This passage covers 31 T cell receptor beta chains from one sample sequenced in a study of cytomegalovirus exposure and HLA in healthy donors. PCR employed 60 Vbeta and 13 Jbeta primers. Libraries were prepared by immunoSEQ multiplex PCR; TCRdb keeps only in-frame clonotypes and omits some of them. The data hold about 25,000 clones, with about four fifths observed a single time. The sample consisted of PBMCs. These receptors came from a male donor in good health and CMV-seronegative.

The rearrangement links TRBV5-1 to TRBJ2-1, with TRBD2 identical over 10 bases. Germline V gene data show CDR1 as SGHRS and CDR2 as YFSETQ. The CDR3 consists of 15 residues. V dropped 4 bases and J dropped 5; count of bases not matched to a gene: 6. DNA of the CDR3: TGCGCCAGCAGCCACGGGACTAGCGAGAACAATGAGCAGTTCTTC. It translates to CASSHGTSENNEQFF.

This sequence joins TRBV14 and TRBJ1-3; no firm D call. V was pared by 4 bases and J by 0 bases, with 16 bases between. Germline loops: CDR1 SGHDN, CDR2 FVKESK. The CDR3 sequence is 17 residues long. CDR3 in amino acids: CASSPGLYFSSGNTIYF. For the CDR3, the DNA is TGTGCCAGCAGCCCAGGCCTCTATTTTTCCTCTGGAAACACCATATATTTT.

The chain recombines TRBV9 with TRBJ2-1; D is perhaps TRBD2 (6 bases). Germline CDR1 and CDR2: SGDLS and YYNGEE. The ends were cut back, 1 base at V and 4 bases at J, with 9 bases in the middle. This CDR3 contains 14 residues. CDR3 sequence reads: CASSVRGGYNEQFF. CDR3 sequence (DNA): TGTGCCAGCAGCGTACGTGGGGGGTACAATGAGCAGTTCTTC.

This chain joins TRBV21-1 and TRBJ1-1; the D call TRBD1 from the table was never checked on the DNA. TRBV21-1 is assigned pseudogene status. The length of the CDR3 is 13 residues. Written as DNA, the CDR3 is TGTGCCAGCAACCACAGGGGATACACTGAAGCTTTCTTT. This translates into CASNHRGYTEAFF.

The chain has TRBV6-5 and TRBJ1-1; D may be TRBD1 (5 bases). CDR3 length: 14 residues. V was cut by 5 bases and J by 7 bases, with 17 bases left in between. Per germline, CDR1 MNHEY and CDR2 SVGAGI. The CDR3 DNA follows: TGTGCCAGCAGTCCTTTCGACAGACTGGTTGAAGCTTTCTTT. Translating it yields CASSPFDRLVEAFF.

This clone showed up just once. The genes are TRBV19 and TRBJ1-6; D unclear. The CDR3 totals 16 residues. The ends were cut back, 1 base at V and 0 bases at J, with 7 bases in the middle. Germline loops: CDR1 LNHDA, CDR2 SQIVND (reference sequence). The CDR3 reads CASSIGAHSYNSPLHF. The CDR3 DNA follows: TGTGCCAGTAGTATAGGGGCACACTCCTATAATTCACCCCTCCACTTT.

The chain has TRBV5-6 and TRBJ2-7, with a weak D call TRBD1 (6 bases). From germline, CDR1 is SGHDT and CDR2 YYEEEE. V was shortened by 0 bases and J by 1 base, with 8 bases between the two germline ends. The CDR3 has 14 residues. CDR3 coding DNA: TGTGCCAGCAGCTTGGACAGGGAGTCCTACGAGCAGTACTTC. Protein sequence: CASSLDRESYEQYF.

The chain couples TRBV5-1 to TRBJ2-1; a weak D match, TRBD1 (5 bases). Between the trimmed V and J ends, which lost 1 base and 5 bases, there was a span of 7 bases. CDR1 is SGHRS and CDR2 is YFSETQ in the germline V gene. There are 13 residues in the CDR3. CDR3 region: CASSLTGDNEQFF. The DNA for the CDR3 is TGCGCCAGCAGCTTGACAGGAGACAATGAGCAGTTCTTC.

The V call is TRBV2, the J call TRBJ1-6; 9 bases map to TRBD1. The junction had 5 bases not matched to a gene; V was cut back by 6 bases and J by 8 bases. CDR1 and CDR2 from the germline V gene are SNHLY and FYNNEI. The CDR3 spans 14 residues. The CDR3 bases are TGTGCCAGCAGCGCGGACAGGGGTTATTCACCCCTCCACTTT. Translating gives CASSADRGYSPLHF.

This chain connects TRBV7-3 to TRBJ2-2; D is unresolved. Trimming removed 5 bases from V and 3 bases from J, with 7 bases in between. CDR3 size: 13 residues. The germline gives CDR1 SGHTA, CDR2 FQGTGA. The CDR3 nucleotides are TGTGCCAGCAGCCCAAGAGACACCGGGGAGCTGTTTTTT. Protein sequence: CASSPRDTGELFF.

This clone came up once. The chain employs TRBV11-3 and TRBJ2-1, with 7 bases that match TRBD1. There are 14 residues in the CDR3. Germline CDR1 SGHNT, CDR2 YENEEA. V gave up 3 bases and J gave up 2 bases; unmatched junction bases: 1. CDR3 residues: CASSLGTAYNEQFF. Written as DNA, the CDR3 is TGTGCCAGCAGCTTGGGGACAGCCTACAATGAGCAGTTCTTC. The variable domain in full, with the rest retrieved from reference TRBV11-3 and TRBJ2-1, is EAGVVQSPRYKIIEKKQPVAFWCNPISGHNTLYWYLQNLGQGPELLIRYENEEAVDDSQLPKDRFSAERLKGVDSTLKIQPAELGDSAVYLCASSLGTAYNEQFFGPGTRLTVL.

On this clone: Other DNA sequences in this sample translate to the same CDR3. The V gene is TRBV28, the J gene TRBJ2-7; TRBD2 matches 14 bases. The CDR3 contains 15 residues. V lost 6 bases, J lost 2 bases, and 3 bases stayed unmatched. Germline V gives CDR1 MDHEN, CDR2 SYDVKM. The DNA for the CDR3 is TGTGCCAGCAGCCTGGGACTAGCGGGAGCCTACGAGCAGTACTTC. Protein sequence: CASSLGLAGAYEQYF.

This chain joins TRBV28 and TRBJ1-6, with 8 bases identical to TRBD1. In germline, CDR1 is MDHEN, CDR2 SYDVKM. This CDR3 is built from 16 residues. The junction had 7 bases not matched to a gene; V was cut back by 3 bases and J by 6 bases. CDR3 residues: CASSFQGARSNSPLHF. DNA for the CDR3: TGTGCCAGCAGTTTTCAGGGGGCGCGCAGTAATTCACCCCTCCACTTT.

The count of this clone is one. V gene TRBV28 combines with J gene TRBJ2-4; 7 bases align to TRBD1. The trim removed 3 bases at V and 0 bases at J, leaving 8 bases unmatched. Germline lookup yields CDR1 MDHEN and CDR2 SYDVKM. This CDR3 is built from 17 residues. CDR3 region: CASSFGTGAVAKNIQYF. DNA for the CDR3: TGTGCCAGCAGTTTCGGAACAGGGGCGGTAGCCAAAAACATTCAGTACTTC.

This chain uses TRBV29-1 with TRBJ2-5; 7 bases line up with TRBD1. Germline V gene data show CDR1 as SQVTM and CDR2 as ANQGSEA. This CDR3 region has 12 residues. With V trimmed by 6 bases and J by 3 bases, 4 bases remained unmatched. The CDR3 is CSVRTGEETQYF. The CDR3 DNA sequence: TGCAGCGTCCGAACAGGGGAAGAGACCCAGTACTTC.

The chain recombines TRBV4-3 with TRBJ1-3; D is uncertain. This CDR3 is 15 amino acids long. V was cut by 0 bases and J by 4 bases, with 10 bases left in between. Germline V gene data show CDR1 as LGHNA and CDR2 as YSLEER. CDR3 nucleotides: TGCGCCAGCAGCCAAGATCGTAATAGAGGAAACACCATATATTTT. This sequence encodes CASSQDRNRGNTIYF.

This chain links TRBV6-4 with TRBJ2-3, with 8 positions matching TRBD2. Looked up from germline, CDR1 is MRHNA and CDR2 is SNTAGT. The CDR3 has 16 residues. V lost 0 bases, J lost 3 bases, and 5 bases stayed unmatched. The CDR3 sequence: CASSDSGGGSTDTQYF. The CDR3 DNA reads as TGTGCCAGCAGTGACTCGGGCGGGGGGTCGACAGATACGCAGTATTTT.

This chain connects TRBV10-3 to TRBJ2-2; TRBD2 aligns across 9 bases. With 5 bases clipped from V and 2 bases from J, the junction kept 6 bases outside the gene matches. This CDR3 spans 16 amino acids. From germline, CDR1 is ENHRY and CDR2 SYGVKD. DNA for the CDR3: TGTGCCATCAGTCCTAATAGCGGGGGTAACACCGGGGAGCTGTTTTTT. It encodes CAISPNSGGNTGELFF.

The chain couples TRBV5-1 to TRBJ1-2; D ambiguous. Trimming cost V 0 bases and J 3 bases, with 9 bases left between them. This CDR3 comprises 14 residues. The germline V gene encodes CDR1 SGHRS and CDR2 YFSETQ. The CDR3 region is CASSLDGGHYGYTF. CDR3 in DNA: TGCGCCAGCAGCTTGGATGGCGGCCACTATGGCTACACCTTC.

The CDR3 DNA is TGTGCCAGCTCGCAGGTCCAAATAGAGCAGTACTTC. This codes for CASSQVQIEQYF. This sequence joins TRBV18 and TRBJ2-7, with D uncertain. The germline CDR1 and CDR2 sequences are KGHSH and LQKENI. The CDR3 spans 12 residues. V lost 6 bases to trimming and J lost 7 bases, with 13 bases between them.

Worth noting for this clone: The sample holds other DNA sequences that translate to the same CDR3. The chain joins TRBV18 to TRBJ1-1; 9 bases are a match to TRBD1. CDR3 length: 16 amino acids. Germline CDR1 reads KGHSH; CDR2 reads LQKENI. V lost 1 base, J lost 4 bases, and 7 bases stayed unmatched. CDR3 loop: CASSPLGQGRATEAFF. CDR3 sequence (DNA): TGTGCCAGCTCACCACTAGGACAGGGGAGGGCCACTGAAGCTTTCTTT.

For the CDR3, the DNA is TGTGCCAGCAGTTCCCTGCGACAGCACGGCTCCTACAATGAGCAGTTCTTC. It codes for CASSSLRQHGSYNEQFF. The chain links TRBV27 to TRBJ2-1; tentatively, D is TRBD1 (5 bases). Trimming left V 4 bases short and J 0 bases short, with 16 bases between. This CDR3 comprises 17 residues. Germline V gene sequence: CDR1 MNHEY, CDR2 SMNVEV (reference sequence).

A few counts support this clone. The gene calls are TRBV23-1 and TRBJ1-5; tentative D call: TRBD1 (5 bases). TRBV23-1 qualifies as an ORF whose function is uncertain. Between the trimmed V and J ends, which lost 2 bases and 6 bases, there was a span of 20 bases. This CDR3 comprises 17 residues. This chain's CDR3 is CASSQGPLREGGQPQHF. The CDR3 DNA is TGCGCCAGCAGTCAAGGACCGCTCAGGGAGGGAGGTCAGCCCCAGCATTTT.

The chain recombines TRBV28 with TRBJ1-2, with TRBD1 matching 11 bases. The CDR3 contains 16 residues. Unmatched junction bases numbered 4, after V lost 2 bases and J lost 2 bases. The germline V gene has CDR1 MDHEN and CDR2 SYDVKM. Written as DNA, the CDR3 is TGTGCCAGCAGTTTAAGGGACAGGGGGGTAAACTATGGCTACACCTTC. It yields the protein CASSLRDRGVNYGYTF.

The CDR3, as DNA: TGTGCCAGCAGTGTATTGTTGACAGGGCAGTCTAATGAAAAACTGTTTTTT. Translating gives CASSVLLTGQSNEKLFF. The chain is built from TRBV6-1 and TRBJ1-4, with 7 bases fitting TRBD1. The CDR3 consists of 17 residues. CDR1 MNHNS and CDR2 SASEGT come from the germline V gene. Losses at the gene ends were 4 bases for V and 3 bases for J; bases not matched to a gene: 11.

This clone was counted a single time. This chain joins TRBV10-3 and TRBJ2-7; perhaps TRBD2 as D (6 bases). V gave up 7 bases and J gave up 1 base, with 8 bases separating them. This CDR3 contains 12 residues. Germline V gene data show CDR1 as ENHRY and CDR2 as SYGVKD. The CDR3 DNA reads TGTGCCATCAAAGGGACTTCCTACGAGCAGTACTTC. It translates to CAIKGTSYEQYF.

V and J are TRBV18 and TRBJ2-3; TRBD2 aligns across 7 bases. The CDR3 loop spans 15 amino acids. CDR1 is KGHSH, CDR2 LQKENI, per germline. Unmatched junction bases numbered 9, after V lost 5 bases and J lost 4 bases. The chain's CDR3 is CASSITSESPDTQYF. In DNA form, the CDR3 reads TGTGCCAGCTCAATTACTAGCGAGTCTCCAGATACGCAGTATTTT.

The chain is built from TRBV28 and TRBJ1-5, with a weak D call TRBD1 (5 bases). Germline V gene lookup returns CDR1 MDHEN and CDR2 SYDVKM. Trimming removed 5 bases from V and 6 bases from J, with 20 bases in between. The CDR3 consists of 16 residues. The CDR3 reads CASSVFGQGIGQPQHF. DNA for the CDR3: TGTGCCAGCAGTGTCTTTGGGCAGGGTATAGGTCAGCCCCAGCATTTT.

V and J are TRBV28 and TRBJ1-1; 8 bases are a match to TRBD1. There are 16 residues in the CDR3. Germline trimming cut 3 bases from V and 8 bases from J; bases unmatched to any gene: 14. Per the germline V gene, CDR1 is MDHEN and CDR2 is SYDVKM. The CDR3 spells CASSFGPGQGAEEAFF. The CDR3 nucleotides read TGTGCCAGCAGTTTTGGCCCGGGGCAGGGGGCCGAGGAAGCTTTCTTT.

This clone has more than one count but fewer than ten. The rearrangement uses TRBV4-3 and TRBJ2-3, with D maybe TRBD2 (5 bases). Germline V lookup: CDR1 LGHNA, CDR2 YSLEER. Trimming took 4 bases from V and 8 from J, leaving 13 bases between them. The CDR3 runs to 13 residues. The CDR3 DNA reads as TGCGCCAGCAGCCGCACACTGGAGGTTACGCAGTATTTT. It codes for CASSRTLEVTQYF.

The chain links TRBV4-1 to TRBJ2-5; D remains unclear. Between the trimmed V and J ends, which lost 1 base and 2 bases, there was a span of 8 bases. The CDR3 has 14 residues. Germline V gene data show CDR1 as MGHRA and CDR2 as YSYEKL. The DNA of the CDR3 is TGCGCCAGCAGCCAAGGAGGTTCGCAAGAGACCCAGTACTTC. Amino acid sequence: CASSQGGSQETQYF.